This entry features one T cell receptor (beta chain) sequence. Its specificity is not known. V gave up 3 bases and J gave up 5 bases, with 16 bases separating them. Germline loops: CDR1 SGHVS, CDR2 FNYEAQ. The CDR3 extends over 15 amino acids. Every isolated RNA sample was fully reverse transcribed, so sequencing captured expressed TCRB transcripts. Naive, central memory and regulatory T cell samples averaged around 4 million immunoSEQ reads each. Method: immunoSEQ multiplex PCR; TCRdb's copy keeps in-frame clones and lacks some. Of about 740,000 clones listed, 13% are singletons. This specimen belongs to a study of beta chain features in type 1 diabetes. Study-level information: Examined across all samples were about 110,000,000 sorted cells. Study-wide results and limits: A closer apparent resemblance between naive, central memory and Treg TCRB repertoires was seen in patients than in healthy donors. PCR, the amplification step, might favor shorter templates, equally in patients and controls. Shortening of TCRB CDR3s, moderate but significant, appeared in all four CD4+ subsets of Type 1 diabetes patients.

Sequencing used naive CD4+ T cells from blood. This rearrangement joins TRBV7-6 to TRBJ2-5, with TRBD2 as a possible D gene (6 bases). This TCR was sampled from a man between 18 and 29 years old with type 1 diabetes. Written as DNA, the CDR3 is TGTGCCAGCAGCTTGGGCGGGGAAGTTTGGGAGACCCAGTACTTC. Its translation is CASSLGGEVWETQYF. Drawing the rest from reference TRBV7-6 and TRBJ2-5, the complete variable domain is GAGVSQSPRYKVTKRGQDVALRCDPISGHVSLYWYRQALGQGPEFLTYFNYEAQQDKSGLPNDRFSAERPEGSISTLTIQRTEQRDSAMYRCASSLGGEVWETQYFGPGTRLLVL.